This T cell receptor (beta chain) emerged from a study of blood T cells in healthy people across ages. Study-level findings and limits: The study could not conclusively compare naive and antigen-experienced cells, given its unsorted PBMCs. Higher diversity, along with more naive CD4+ cells, distinguished long-lived donors from aged donors.

Sample-barcoded 5' priming and a J-beta primer mix drove a second PCR of 7 to 11 cycles. Each sample provided no less than 2.5 million CDR3-containing paired-end reads. TCRdb re-called the 5' RACE reads through MiXCR, storing one row per CDR3 protein. The sample records fewer than 800,000 distinct CDR3 sequences, 49% being singletons. The junction had 3 bases not matched to a gene; V was cut back by 5 bases and J by 4 bases. Germline CDR1 SGHTA, CDR2 FQGNSA. This CDR3 region has 14 residues. This clonotype was detected only a few times. The antigen remains unidentified. This clonotype was obtained from a woman aged 60-70 years in good health. Specimen: blood. The chain joins TRBV7-2 to TRBJ2-3; TRBD2 aligns across 10 bases. CDR3 bases: TGTGCCAGCAGCCGTAGCGGGAGGTCAGATACGCAGTATTTT. This sequence encodes CASSRSGRSDTQYF. Filled out from reference TRBV7-2 and TRBJ2-3, the complete variable domain reads GAGVSQSPSNKVTEKGKDVELRCDPISGHTALYWYRQSLGQGLEFLIYFQGNSAPDKSGLPSDRFSAERTGGSVSTLTIQRTQQEDSAVYLCASSRSGRSDTQYFGPGTRLTVL.